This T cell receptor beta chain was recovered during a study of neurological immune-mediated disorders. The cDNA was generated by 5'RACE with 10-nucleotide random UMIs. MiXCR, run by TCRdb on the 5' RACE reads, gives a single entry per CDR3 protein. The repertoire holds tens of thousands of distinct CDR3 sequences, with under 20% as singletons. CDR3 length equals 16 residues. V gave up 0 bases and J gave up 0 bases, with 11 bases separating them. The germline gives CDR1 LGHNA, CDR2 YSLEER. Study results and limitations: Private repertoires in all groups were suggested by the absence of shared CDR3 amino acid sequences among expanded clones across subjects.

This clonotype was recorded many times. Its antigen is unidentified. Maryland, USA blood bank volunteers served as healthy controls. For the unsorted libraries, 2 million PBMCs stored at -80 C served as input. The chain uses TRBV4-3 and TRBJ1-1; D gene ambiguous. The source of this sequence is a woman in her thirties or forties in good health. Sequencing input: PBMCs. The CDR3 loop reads CASSQELADVNTEAFF. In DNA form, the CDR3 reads TGCGCCAGCAGCCAAGAGTTGGCAGATGTGAACACTGAAGCTTTCTTT.